One and the same sample provided the 11 T cell receptor beta chains below, sequenced in a study of cytomegalovirus exposure and HLA in healthy donors. Use of 60 Vbeta and 13 Jbeta primers characterized the PCR. Assay: immunoSEQ multiplex PCR; the TCRdb copy retains only in-frame clones and omits some. In total, the table holds around 53,000 clones. Sample: PBMCs. These receptors all come from a man younger than 30 in good health and CMV-seropositive.

The V and J genes are TRBV12-5 and TRBJ2-2, with 7 bases lining up with TRBD1. Unmatched junction bases numbered 8, after V lost 2 bases and J lost 2 bases. This CDR3 has 17 amino acids. Per the germline V gene, CDR1 is LGHNT and CDR2 is FRNRAP. In DNA form, the CDR3 reads TGTGCTAGTGGTTTGCCCCAGGCAGGGGGAAACACCGGGGAGCTGTTTTTT. Its translation is CASGLPQAGGNTGELFF.

Written as DNA, the CDR3 is TGTGCCATCTCAAGGGTAGCGGGATCCTACGAGCAGTACTTC. As protein: CAISRVAGSYEQYF. The J gene is TRBJ2-5, the V gene TRBV6-5; 8 nucleotides align to TRBD2. Judging by the DNA end, TRBJ2-7 fits better; the J call may be wrong. Looked up from germline, CDR1 is MNHEY and CDR2 is SVGAGI. The CDR3 covers 14 residues.

J is TRBJ1-3 and V is TRBV19; 8 nucleotides align to TRBD1. Losses at the gene ends were 3 bases for V and 2 bases for J; bases not matched to a gene: 6. Germline V gene data show CDR1 as LNHDA and CDR2 as SQIVND (reference sequence). The CDR3 sequence is 16 residues long. DNA of the CDR3: TGTGCCAGTAGTATCGGACAGGGAGAAGCTGGAAACACCATATATTTT. Translating it yields CASSIGQGEAGNTIYF.

The chain joins TRBV14 to TRBJ1-2; possible D gene TRBD1, 5 bases. The germline V and J ends were trimmed by 5 bases and 6 bases, with 16 bases remaining between them. The CDR3 is made up of 14 amino acids. Germline assignment: CDR1 SGHDN and CDR2 FVKESK. The CDR3 region has the DNA TGTGCCAGCAGCTACGGGGGGGAACTCGATGGCTACACCTTC. This encodes CASSYGGELDGYTF.

CDR3 protein: CASSSSSLGVEGYTF. CDR3 sequence (DNA): TGTGCCAGCAGCTCGAGTTCTCTAGGGGTGGAGGGCTACACCTTC. This chain links TRBV6-5 with TRBJ1-2, with D possibly matching TRBD1 (5 bases). Trimming shortened V by 6 bases and J by 8 bases, and 22 bases separated the two germline ends. Germline V gene lookup returns CDR1 MNHEY and CDR2 SVGAGI. This CDR3 comprises 15 residues.

The rearrangement joins TRBV10-3 to TRBJ1-5; no reliable D call. CDR1 and CDR2 from the germline V gene are ENHRY and SYGVKD. The CDR3 contains 14 residues. The V end was cut by 4 bases, the J end by 5 bases, with 12 bases between. CDR3 region: CAISAAGGDQPQHF. The CDR3 DNA reads as TGTGCCATCAGTGCTGCGGGTGGGGATCAGCCCCAGCATTTT.

The CDR3 region has the DNA TGCGCCAGCAGAAGACAGGGTCTAATTCCTGGGGCCAACGTCCTGACTTTC. Translation: CASRRQGLIPGANVLTF. The V gene is TRBV4-1, the J gene TRBJ2-6; TRBD1 matches at 7 bases. J lost 2 bases, V lost 6 bases, and 10 bases had no gene match. CDR1 is MGHRA, CDR2 YSYEKL, per germline. This CDR3 spans 17 amino acids.

V usage is TRBV14 and J usage is TRBJ1-2; a weak D match, TRBD1 (6 bases). V dropped 0 bases and J dropped 4 bases, with 9 bases sitting between them. Germline CDR1 reads SGHDN; CDR2 reads FVKESK. This CDR3 has 14 amino acids. The CDR3 loop is CASSQENRVYGYTF. The DNA for the CDR3 is TGTGCCAGCAGCCAAGAAAACAGGGTCTATGGCTACACCTTC.

CDR3 sequence reads: CSVEDRGDRAGELFF. The CDR3 DNA is TGCAGCGTTGAAGATCGTGGGGACAGGGCCGGGGAGCTGTTTTTT. This rearrangement joins TRBV29-1 to TRBJ2-2; 9 positions agree with TRBD1. Germline V gene data show CDR1 as SQVTM and CDR2 as ANQGSEA. J lost 6 bases, V lost 0 bases, and 5 bases had no gene match. The CDR3 is made up of 15 amino acids.

This chain connects TRBV27 to TRBJ2-7, with 7 bases aligning to TRBD1. In germline, CDR1 is MNHEY, CDR2 SMNVEV (reference sequence). This CDR3 is 15 amino acids long. The V segment lost 2 bases and the J segment 1 base; nucleotides outside the gene matches: 5. CDR3: CASSLGGQPSYEQYF. The CDR3 bases are TGTGCCAGCAGTTTAGGGGGACAGCCATCCTACGAGCAGTACTTC.

In nucleotides, the CDR3 is TGTGCCAGCCGGTCGTCCGGGGAGCTGTTTTTT. Its translation is CASRSSGELFF. The chain employs TRBV6-5 and TRBJ2-2; D is ambiguous. V shed 8 bases and J shed 6 bases, with 7 bases lying between them. CDR3 size: 11 residues. In germline, CDR1 is MNHEY, CDR2 SVGAGI.